This T cell receptor (beta chain) was profiled in a study of CD8+ T cells in alopecia areata. Broader study findings: Possibly because of HLA-related factors, TCR sharing was less clear across patients than in mice.

This clone turned up a few times. Its antigen is not known. Reverse transcription of extracted RNA yielded cDNA, which provided the sequencing template. This table comes from immunoSEQ multiplex PCR, and its TCRdb copy is limited to in-frame clones, with some not included. This sample has fewer than 250,000 clones; 57% occur once, and the top ten carry just over 0.45%. Deletions cut 1 base from V and 2 bases from J, with 11 bases between. This CDR3 contains 14 residues. In germline, CDR1 is SQVTM, CDR2 ANQGSEA. The gene calls are TRBV29-1 and TRBJ2-5; D ambiguous. Material: CD4+ T cells sorted from blood, obtained at week 0. The receptor's source is a human donor with alopecia areata. DNA for the CDR3: TGCAGCGTTGAAGTGTGGACCGCGCAAGAGACCCAGTACTTC. Amino acid sequence: CSVEVWTAQETQYF.